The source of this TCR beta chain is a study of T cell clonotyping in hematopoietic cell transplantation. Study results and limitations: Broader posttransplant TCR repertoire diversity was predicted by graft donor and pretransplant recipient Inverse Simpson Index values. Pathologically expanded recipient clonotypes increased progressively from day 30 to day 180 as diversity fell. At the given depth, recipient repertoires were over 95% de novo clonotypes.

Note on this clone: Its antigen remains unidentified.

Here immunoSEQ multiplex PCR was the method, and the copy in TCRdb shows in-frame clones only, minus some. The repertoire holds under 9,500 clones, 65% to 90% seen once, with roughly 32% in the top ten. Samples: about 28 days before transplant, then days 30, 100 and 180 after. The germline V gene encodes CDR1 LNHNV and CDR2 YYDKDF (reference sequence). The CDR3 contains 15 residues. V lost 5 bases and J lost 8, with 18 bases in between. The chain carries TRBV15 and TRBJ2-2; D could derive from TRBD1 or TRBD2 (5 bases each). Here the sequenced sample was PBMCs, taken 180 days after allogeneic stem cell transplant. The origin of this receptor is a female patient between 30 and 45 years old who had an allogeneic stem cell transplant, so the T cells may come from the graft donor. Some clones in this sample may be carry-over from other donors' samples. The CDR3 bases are TGTGCCACCAGCTTACGAGGGGATCTAAAGGGGGAGCTGTTTTTT. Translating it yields CATSLRGDLKGELFF.